This T cell receptor beta chain appears in the sequencing data of a study of shared clonotypes between healthy human individuals. Sequenced by immunoSEQ multiplex PCR; TCRdb stores in-frame clones only, minus some. In the table there are around 690,000 clones, 80% to 95% of which are singletons. CDR1 is SQVTM and CDR2 is ANQGSEA in the germline V gene. This CDR3 region has 13 residues. The clonotype was recovered from a man aged 18 to 30 in good health. Some clones in this sample may be carry-over from other donors' samples. The sequenced material came from memory CD8+ T cells from PBMCs. Subset here: CD45RO+ cells pooled with CCR7-negative TemRA cells. The chain uses TRBV29-1 and TRBJ2-5; unclear D gene. The J call may not be correct, given that the DNA end is closer to TRBJ2-7. Here the CDR3 reads CSAAGGTTYEQYF. CDR3 DNA sequence: TGCAGCGCTGCCGGCGGAACCACCTACGAGCAGTACTTC.